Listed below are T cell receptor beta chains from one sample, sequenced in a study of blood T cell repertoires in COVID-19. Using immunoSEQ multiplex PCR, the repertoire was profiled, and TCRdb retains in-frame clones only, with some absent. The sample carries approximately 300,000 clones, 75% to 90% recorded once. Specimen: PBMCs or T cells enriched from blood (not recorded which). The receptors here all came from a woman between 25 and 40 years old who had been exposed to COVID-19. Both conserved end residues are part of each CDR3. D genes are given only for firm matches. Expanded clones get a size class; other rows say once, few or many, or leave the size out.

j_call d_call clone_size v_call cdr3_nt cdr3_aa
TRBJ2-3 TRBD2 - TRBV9 TGTGCCAGCAGCGTAGTAGCGGGGGGGCTCGCAGATACGCAGTATTTT CASSVVAGGLADTQYF
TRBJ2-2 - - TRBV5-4 TGTGCCAGCAGCCCGGGGTACAACACCGGGGAGCTGTTTTTT CASSPGYNTGELFF
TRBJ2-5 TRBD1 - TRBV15 TGTGCCACCAGCAGAGATGTCACAATACAGGGGTCTAGAAGGGAGACCCAGTACTTC CATSRDVTIQGSRRETQYF
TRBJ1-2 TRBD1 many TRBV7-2 TGTGCCAGCAGCTTAGACAGGGGGGGTGACTATGGCTACACCTTC CASSLDRGGDYGYTF
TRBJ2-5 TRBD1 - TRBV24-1 TGTGCCACCAGTGGGAGTACAGGGGCCGGGGAGACCCAGTACTTC CATSGSTGAGETQYF
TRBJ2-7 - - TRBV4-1 TGCGCCAGCAGCCAAGCACAGGCACTAACCTACGAGCAGTACTTC CASSQAQALTYEQYF
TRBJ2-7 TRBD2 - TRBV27 TGTGCCAGCAGTTCCCTAGCGGGAGGTTGGTACGAGCAGTACTTC CASSSLAGGWYEQYF
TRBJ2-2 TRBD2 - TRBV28 TGTGCCAGCAGTTTAGGCGGTCGGGGGGTACACGGGGAGCTGTTTTTT CASSLGGRGVHGELFF
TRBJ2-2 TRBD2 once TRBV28 TGTGCCAGCAGTTCGACTAGCGGGGGGGCTTTCGGGGAGCTGTTTTTT CASSSTSGGAFGELFF
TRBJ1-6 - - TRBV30 TGTGCCTGGTCCGAGACATACGATTCACCCCTCCACTTT CAWSETYDSPLHF
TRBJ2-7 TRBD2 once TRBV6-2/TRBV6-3 TGTGCCAGCAGTCCCTTAGCGGGGGGCCTTTCCTACGAGCAGTACTTC CASSPLAGGLSYEQYF
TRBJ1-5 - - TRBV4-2 TGTGCCAGCAGCCAAGACCCGGGTCGCGGTCAGCCCCAGCATTTT CASSQDPGRGQPQHF
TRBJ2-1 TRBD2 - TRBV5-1 TGCGCCAGCAGCCCGGAAAAGGGACTAGCGGGCAATGAGCAGTTCTTC CASSPEKGLAGNEQFF
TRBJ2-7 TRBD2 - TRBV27 TGTGCCAGCAGTTTTCTAGCGGGCTCTTCCTACGAGCAGTACTTC CASSFLAGSSYEQYF
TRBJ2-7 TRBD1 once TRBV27 TGTGCCAGCAGCATAGGGACAGAAACGGGCGGGCAGTACTTC CASSIGTETGGQYF
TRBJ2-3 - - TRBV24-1 TGTGCCACCAAGGGGGACACAGATACGCAGTATTTT CATKGDTDTQYF
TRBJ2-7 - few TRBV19 TGTGCCAGTAGTATACTCGCGGGGCCCTACGAGCAGTACTTC CASSILAGPYEQYF
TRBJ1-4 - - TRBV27 TGTGCCAGCACCCCAGGGAGGATTAAAAATGAAAAACTGTTTTTT CASTPGRIKNEKLFF
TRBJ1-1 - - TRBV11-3 TGTGCCAGCAGCTTAGGAGCTGAAGCTTTCTTT CASSLGAEAFF
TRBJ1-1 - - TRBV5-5 TGTGCCAGCCAGTGGAGGGGTTCGAACACTGAAGCTTTCTTT CASQWRGSNTEAFF
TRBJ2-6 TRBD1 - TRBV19 TGTGCCAGTAGTACCCGGACAGGGGGCGTTTTGGGTGGGGCCAACGTCCTGACTTTC CASSTRTGGVLGGANVLTF
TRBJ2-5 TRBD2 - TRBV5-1 TGCGCCAGCAGCTTGGGGCTAGCGGGGGGCAGAGAGACCCAGTACTTC CASSLGLAGGRETQYF
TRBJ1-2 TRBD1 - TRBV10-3 TGTGCCATCAGGGAACCCGGGACAGGGCCTGGCTACACCTTC CAIREPGTGPGYTF
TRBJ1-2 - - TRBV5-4 TGTGCCAGCAGCTTGCCCAGGGTTGGCTACACCTTC CASSLPRVGYTF
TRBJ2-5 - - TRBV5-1 TGCGCCAGCAGCTATTCCCTAGCGTCGCAAGAGACCCAGTACTTC CASSYSLASQETQYF
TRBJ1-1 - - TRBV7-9 TGTGCCAGCAGCTTGACAGGGAACACTGAAGCTTTCTTT CASSLTGNTEAFF
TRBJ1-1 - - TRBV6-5 TGTGCCAGCAGTTATTCGGCAGGGGTCCCTGAAGCTTTCTTT CASSYSAGVPEAFF
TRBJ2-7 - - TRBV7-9 TGTGCCAGCAGCCGCGGCCCCTCCGGGAGCTCCTACGAGCAGTACTTC CASSRGPSGSSYEQYF
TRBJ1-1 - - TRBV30 TGTGCCCGGACTGGCGGAGGCTTTGAAGCTTTCTTT CARTGGGFEAFF
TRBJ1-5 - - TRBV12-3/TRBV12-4 TGTGCCAGCAGTTTCAGCGCATTACAGCCCCAGCATTTT CASSFSALQPQHF
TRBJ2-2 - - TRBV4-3 TGCGCCAGCAGCCAAAAAAGGGGGGGCGGCGGGGAGCTGTTTTTT CASSQKRGGGGELFF
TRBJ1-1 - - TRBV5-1 TGCGCCAGCAGCTCGGGGTCCGGGACTGAAGCTTTCTTT CASSSGSGTEAFF